The 29 T cell receptor beta chains below were found in one sample sequenced in a study of T cells after yellow fever vaccination. One entry per CDR3 protein, called by TCRdb with MiXCR from the 5' RACE reads. The table includes some 300,000 distinct CDR3 sequences, 7.5% to 9.5% detected once. The material sequenced was CD4+ T cells sorted from PBMCs, taken 5 days after the yellow fever booster vaccination. The origin of the receptors is a man aged 18 to 29 who received the YFV17D yellow fever vaccine.

The sample holds a few counts of this clonotype. The genes are TRBV20-1 and TRBJ1-6; TRBD1 aligns across 7 bases. The CDR3 consists of 11 residues. CDR1 is DFQATT and CDR2 is SNEGSKA in the germline V gene (reference sequence). The J segment lost 8 bases and the V segment lost 6 bases, leaving 1 base of the junction unmatched. The DNA of the CDR3 is TGCAGTGCCGGGACAGATTCACCCCTCCACTTT. This gives the protein CSAGTDSPLHF.

This clonotype was counted between two and nine times. The rearrangement links TRBV4-3 to TRBJ2-3, with D unresolved. The germline CDR1 and CDR2 sequences are LGHNA and YSLEER. Trimming removed 4 bases at V and 1 base at J, with 12 bases between. This CDR3 spans 15 amino acids. CDR3 residues: CASSPFLPGTDTQYF. CDR3 sequence (DNA): TGCGCCAGCAGCCCGTTCCTTCCTGGCACAGATACGCAGTATTTT.

The chain combines TRBV10-3 with TRBJ2-3; D might be TRBD2 (6 bases). There are 16 residues in the CDR3. Germline CDR1 reads ENHRY; CDR2 reads SYGVKD. The germline V and J ends were trimmed by 3 bases and 5 bases, with 18 bases remaining between them. The DNA for the CDR3 is TGTGCCATCAGTGACCCCCGGGACTTCGGGGTAGATACGCAGTATTTT. It is translated as CAISDPRDFGVDTQYF.

This rearrangement joins TRBV12-3 or TRBV12-4 to TRBJ2-7; D not certain. The V end lost 5 bases, the J end lost 1 base, and 21 bases lay between the germline ends. The CDR3 is 17 residues long. The CDR3 DNA reads as TGTGCCAGCAGTGTCCGAGAGGTAGGGAACCCATCCTACGAGCAGTACTTC. Translated, it gives CASSVREVGNPSYEQYF.

CDR3 DNA sequence: TGCAGTGCGAGGATGACAGGGACCAATTCACCCCTCCACTTT. This codes for CSARMTGTNSPLHF. The rearrangement uses TRBV20-1 and TRBJ1-6; 7 bases line up with TRBD1. After removal of 6 bases from V and 7 bases from J, the junction contained 9 bases not matched to a gene. CDR1 DFQATT and CDR2 SNEGSKA come from the germline V gene (reference sequence). There are 14 residues in the CDR3.

In this sample, this clonotype turned up a few times. V usage is TRBV2 and J usage is TRBJ1-5, with TRBD1 identical over 8 bases. The V gene end was trimmed by 1 base and the J gene end by 1 base; junction bases not matched to a gene: 0. This CDR3 is 15 amino acids long. CDR1 is SNHLY and CDR2 is FYNNEI in the germline V gene. The CDR3 region has the DNA TGTGCCAGCAGTGAAGACAGGGGGAGCAATCAGCCCCAGCATTTT. Its translation is CASSEDRGSNQPQHF.

This clonotype was seen only a few times. The gene calls are TRBV5-5 and TRBJ2-7; 11 positions match TRBD2. V was pared by 4 bases and J by 3 bases, with 6 bases of the junction left unmatched. The V gene's germline CDR1 is SGHKS and CDR2 YYEKEE (reference sequence). The CDR3 runs to 15 residues. CDR3 in DNA: TGTGCCAGCAGCGAAACTAGCGGGGGCTTCTACGAGCAGTACGTC. It codes for CASSETSGGFYEQYV.

This clonotype was observed a handful of times. CDR3 coding DNA: TGTGCCAGCAGCTTAGTTAGACAGGGGGGCACTGAAGCTTTCTTT. Protein product: CASSLVRQGGTEAFF. This chain connects TRBV7-2 to TRBJ1-1; 9 bases match TRBD1. Germline V lookup: CDR1 SGHTA, CDR2 FQGNSA. The CDR3 is 15 residues long. Losses at the gene ends were 1 base for V and 4 bases for J; bases not matched to a gene: 4.

The chain links TRBV6-2 or TRBV6-3 to TRBJ1-2; the D is unclear. Germline-derived CDR1 and CDR2 are MNHEY and SVGEGT. V lost 11 bases, J lost 8 bases, and 15 bases lay in between. The CDR3 consists of 11 residues. The CDR3 spells CAGSSGLGYTF. For the CDR3, the DNA is TGTGCCGGGTCGAGTGGATTAGGCTACACCTTC.

V gene TRBV4-1 combines with J gene TRBJ1-5, with D unresolved. The V end lost 0 bases, the J end lost 3 bases, and 12 bases lay between the germline ends. Germline CDR1 and CDR2: MGHRA and YSYEKL. This CDR3 is built from 16 residues. The CDR3 spells CASSQEWGSPNQPQHF. The CDR3 nucleotides are TGCGCCAGCAGCCAAGAATGGGGATCGCCCAATCAGCCCCAGCATTTT.

This clonotype occurred many times. The chain has TRBV11-2 and TRBJ2-1; 10 nucleotides line up with TRBD2. The CDR3 length is 16 residues. Germline V gene sequence: CDR1 SGHAT, CDR2 FQNNGV. With V trimmed by 1 base and J by 3 bases, 3 bases remained unmatched. The CDR3 DNA reads TGTGCCAGCAGCTTAGGCCCTAGCGGGGGCTACAATGAGCAGTTCTTC. Translating gives CASSLGPSGGYNEQFF.

This clonotype was observed at least ten times. J is TRBJ2-6 and V is TRBV4-2; 7 nucleotides line up with TRBD2. This CDR3 has 16 amino acids. V shed 3 bases and J 4 bases; nucleotides not matched to a gene: 6. CDR1 LGHNA and CDR2 YNFKEQ come from the germline V gene. The CDR3 DNA sequence: TGTGCCAGCAGCCAGGGGAGGGGCGAAGGGGCCAACGTCCTGACTTTC. This codes for CASSQGRGEGANVLTF.

This clonotype was detected only a few times. A read error may account for a junction end that differs from germline. The chain has TRBV7-9 and TRBJ1-2; no clear D gene. Germline CDR1 reads SEHNR; CDR2 reads FQNEAQ (reference sequence). This CDR3 spans 16 amino acids. CDR3: CAGSTSPARRRYGYTF. The CDR3 nucleotides are TGTGCCGGCAGCACCAGCCCGGCTCGACGCCGATATGGCTACACCTTC.

The V and J genes are TRBV20-1 and TRBJ1-2; D possibly corresponds to TRBD1 (5 bases). V lost 1 base to trimming and J lost 8 bases, with 17 bases between them. Germline V CDR1 and CDR2: DFQATT, SNEGSKA (reference sequence). The CDR3 is 14 residues long. CDR3 nucleotides: TGCAGTGCTAGAGCCCCGGGACCCCTGGGAGGCTACACCTTC. Its protein product is CSARAPGPLGGYTF.

This clonotype was seen a few times. The chain couples TRBV19 to TRBJ2-5; the D gene could be TRBD1 or TRBD2 (7 bases each). Trimming removed 3 bases at V and 5 bases at J, with 16 bases between. The CDR3 is made up of 15 amino acids. CDR1 is LNHDA, CDR2 SQIVND, per germline (reference sequence). The CDR3 spells CASSIRGGSMETQYF. CDR3 coding DNA: TGTGCCAGTAGTATCAGGGGGGGCTCTATGGAGACCCAGTACTTC.

The chain employs TRBV7-2 and TRBJ1-6; 7 bases line up with TRBD1. This CDR3 contains 14 residues. CDR1 is SGHTA and CDR2 is FQGNSA in the germline V gene. V shed 4 bases and J 10 bases; nucleotides not matched to a gene: 7. The CDR3 bases are TGTGCCAGCAGCTCGACAGGGTGGGGATCACCCCTCCACTTT. It specifies CASSSTGWGSPLHF.

This clonotype appeared many times. This chain links TRBV7-3 with TRBJ1-5, with D uncertain. The CDR3 consists of 17 residues. V lost 0 bases to trimming and J lost 5 bases, with 17 bases between them. Germline V gives CDR1 SGHTA, CDR2 FQGTGA. The CDR3: CASSLTSFGSVHQPQHF. The DNA for the CDR3 is TGTGCCAGCAGCTTAACCAGTTTTGGGTCGGTTCATCAGCCCCAGCATTTT.

The table lists this clonotype with many counts. The CDR3, as DNA: TGCAGTGCTAAGGGGGACAGGGGGCGCGAATCACCCCTCCACTTT. As protein: CSAKGDRGRESPLHF. The J gene is TRBJ1-6, the V gene TRBV20-1, with 12 nucleotides matching TRBD1. Germline CDR1 reads DFQATT; CDR2 reads SNEGSKA (reference sequence). V shed 4 bases and J 10 bases; nucleotides not matched to a gene: 8. This CDR3 is 15 amino acids long.

This clonotype was counted between two and nine times. The chain is built from TRBV5-1 and TRBJ2-2, with 11 positions matching TRBD2. The germline gives CDR1 SGHRS, CDR2 YFSETQ. The CDR3 totals 15 residues. Trimming took 0 bases from V and 6 from J; bases not matched to a gene: 1. In DNA, the CDR3 is TGCGCCAGCAGCTTGGTGGGACTAGCGGCCGGGGAGCTGTTTTTT. Protein product: CASSLVGLAAGELFF.

This rearrangement joins TRBV6-2 or TRBV6-3 to TRBJ2-4, with D unclear. This CDR3 comprises 13 residues. V dropped 0 bases and J dropped 7 bases, with 7 bases sitting between them. Germline-derived CDR1 and CDR2 are MNHEY and SVGEGT. The CDR3 loop reads CASSYSPQNIQYF. Written as DNA, the CDR3 is TGTGCCAGCAGTTACTCACCCCAGAACATTCAGTACTTC.

In its sample, this clonotype was seen a few times. The rearrangement uses TRBV5-6 and TRBJ1-2; D is ambiguous. CDR3 length: 14 amino acids. V gave up 4 bases and J gave up 5 bases, with 15 bases separating them. The V gene's germline CDR1 is SGHDT and CDR2 YYEEEE. CDR3 sequence (DNA): TGTGCCAGCAGCCGTCGGGAGGACCCATATGGCTACACCTTC. This gives the protein CASSRREDPYGYTF.

The rearrangement uses TRBV11-1 and TRBJ1-2; D gene ambiguous. The CDR3 totals 14 residues. Germline V CDR1 and CDR2: SGHAT, FQDESV (reference sequence). V was trimmed by 4 bases and J by 2 bases, leaving 11 bases between them. The CDR3 sequence: CASSWADTNYGYTF. The CDR3 nucleotides read TGTGCCAGCAGCTGGGCCGACACCAACTATGGCTACACCTTC.

The sample holds many counts of this clonotype. This sequence joins TRBV27 and TRBJ2-3, with D hard to call. Trimming took 5 bases from V and 0 from J, leaving 15 bases between them. CDR1 is MNHEY, CDR2 SMNVEV, per germline (reference sequence). This CDR3 contains 16 residues. The CDR3 here is CASSRIRVLSTDTQYF. CDR3 bases: TGTGCCAGCAGTCGTATAAGAGTACTAAGCACAGATACGCAGTATTTT.

The chain links TRBV7-2 to TRBJ1-3; 8 bases fit TRBD1. CDR1 SGHTA and CDR2 FQGNSA come from the germline V gene. With V trimmed by 5 bases and J by 1 base, 4 bases remained unmatched. The CDR3 runs 15 residues. The CDR3 reads CASSKRTGSGNTIYF. As DNA, the CDR3 is TGTGCCAGCAGCAAACGGACAGGGTCTGGAAACACCATATATTTT. Variable domain in full (rest from reference TRBV7-2 and TRBJ1-3): GAGVSQSPSNKVTEKGKDVELRCDPISGHTALYWYRQSLGQGLEFLIYFQGNSAPDKSGLPSDRFSAERTGGSVSTLTIQRTQQEDSAVYLCASSKRTGSGNTIYFGEGSWLTVV.

The chain employs TRBV10-3 and TRBJ1-1; a weak D match, TRBD1 (5 bases). The CDR3 is 13 residues long. The germline CDR1 and CDR2 sequences are ENHRY and SYGVKD. The germline V and J ends were trimmed by 7 bases and 6 bases, with 15 bases remaining between them. For the CDR3, the DNA is TGTGCCATCACCCACCCGGGGGGTTCTGAAGCTTTCTTT. Its protein product is CAITHPGGSEAFF.

This clonotype was seen repeatedly, ten times or more. J is TRBJ2-5 and V is TRBV7-2, with TRBD2 identical over 11 bases. CDR3 length: 15 amino acids. Losses at the gene ends were 3 bases for V and 5 bases for J; bases not matched to a gene: 5. The germline V gene encodes CDR1 SGHTA and CDR2 FQGNSA. The CDR3 spells CASSFSGGAWETQYF. The CDR3 DNA is TGTGCCAGCAGCTTTAGCGGGGGGGCTTGGGAGACCCAGTACTTC. Full variable domain (remainder filled in from reference TRBV7-2 and TRBJ2-5): GAGVSQSPSNKVTEKGKDVELRCDPISGHTALYWYRQSLGQGLEFLIYFQGNSAPDKSGLPSDRFSAERTGGSVSTLTIQRTQQEDSAVYLCASSFSGGAWETQYFGPGTRLLVL.

In its sample, this clonotype was seen a few times. This CDR3 reads CATKIQRGSYEQYF. The DNA for the CDR3 is TGTGCCACAAAGATCCAGCGGGGATCCTACGAGCAGTACTTC. The chain links TRBV19 to TRBJ2-7, with TRBD2 identical over 7 bases. Germline V gene lookup returns CDR1 LNHDA and CDR2 SQIVND (reference sequence). J gave up 1 base and V 10 bases, and 10 bases lay outside the gene matches. The CDR3 loop spans 14 amino acids. Full variable domain (rest looked up from reference TRBV19 and TRBJ2-7): DGGITQSPKYLFRKEGQNVTLSCEQNLNHDAMYWYRQDPGQGLRLIYYSQIVNDFQKGDIAEGYSVSREKKESFPLTVTSAQKNPTAFYLCATKIQRGSYEQYFGPGTRLTVT.

In its sample, this clonotype was seen many times. The V and J genes are TRBV18 and TRBJ2-7; weak D call: TRBD2 (5 bases). V shed 3 bases and J shed 3 bases, with 9 bases lying between them. The V gene's germline CDR1 is KGHSH and CDR2 LQKENI. The CDR3 has 13 amino acids. The DNA of the CDR3 is TGTGCCAGCTCACCTCCGGGAAGCTACGAGCAGTACGTC. This encodes CASSPPGSYEQYV.

This clonotype has more than one count but fewer than ten. CDR3 sequence: CASSLRRAGGNTIYF. The CDR3 nucleotides are TGTGCCAGCAGCCTCAGGAGGGCAGGGGGAAACACCATATATTTT. The chain has TRBV7-8 and TRBJ1-3; a weak D match, TRBD1 (5 bases). Trimming stripped 5 bases from V and 4 bases from J, with 15 bases between. The CDR3 is 15 residues long. CDR1 and CDR2 (germline): SGHVS, FQNEAQ.